Each of the 29 T cell receptor beta chains below was sequenced from the same sample in a study of shared clonotypes between healthy human individuals. The repertoire was sequenced with immunoSEQ multiplex PCR; TCRdb's copy has only in-frame clones and lacks some. This table holds some 1.1 million clones, roughly 80% found once. Sequences were obtained from memory CD4+ T cells from PBMCs. This sample's subset: CD45RA-negative fraction. Receptors were obtained from a man in his late teens or twenties in good health. Some clones in this sample may be carry-over from other donors' samples.

V usage is TRBV10-1 and J usage is TRBJ2-3; D call uncertain. The V gene lost 3 bases and the J gene lost 6 bases, with 7 bases spanning the gap. CDR1 and CDR2 from the germline V gene are WNHNN and SYGVQD (reference sequence). CDR3 length: 12 amino acids. The CDR3 loop is CASSDMSDTQYF. For the CDR3, the DNA is TGCGCCAGCAGTGACATGTCCGATACGCAGTATTTT.

The V and J genes are TRBV7-9 and TRBJ2-7; 9 bases agree with TRBD1. The germline gives CDR1 SEHNR, CDR2 FQNEAQ (reference sequence). The CDR3 loop spans 12 amino acids. V lost 5 bases to trimming and J lost 9 bases; unmatched junction nucleotides: 5. For the CDR3, the DNA is TGTGCCAGCAGCCCGACAGGGGGAACGCAGTACTTC. Protein: CASSPTGGTQYF.

CDR3 region: CASFSGTQSYNEQFF. The CDR3 region has the DNA TGCGCCAGTTTTTCCGGGACACAATCCTACAATGAGCAGTTCTTC. The chain has TRBV5-1 and TRBJ2-1, with a possible D match to TRBD1 (6 bases). There are 15 residues in the CDR3. The germline V and J ends were trimmed by 8 bases and 1 base, with 16 bases remaining between them. Germline loops: CDR1 SGHRS, CDR2 YFSETQ. The full variable domain, with the rest looked up from reference TRBV5-1 and TRBJ2-1, is KAGVTQTPRYLIKTRGQQVTLSCSPISGHRSVSWYQQTPGQGLQFLFEYFSETQRNKGNFPGRFSGRQFSNSRSEMNVSTLELGDSALYLCASFSGTQSYNEQFFGPGTRLTVL.

This clone was seen more than once but under ten times. The V gene is TRBV18, the J gene TRBJ2-1, with 12 bases identical to TRBD2. V shed 3 bases, J shed 0 bases, and the junction held 3 bases outside the gene matches. Per germline, CDR1 KGHSH and CDR2 LQKENI. The CDR3 runs to 17 residues. Written as DNA, the CDR3 is TGTGCCAGCTCACCGTTGACTAGCGGGAGCTCCTACAATGAGCAGTTCTTC. This translates into CASSPLTSGSSYNEQFF.

The V call is TRBV4-3, the J call TRBJ1-6; perhaps TRBD1 as D (6 bases). The germline V gene encodes CDR1 LGHNA and CDR2 YSLEER. V was pared by 2 bases and J by 8 bases, with 13 bases between. CDR3 length: 15 residues. For the CDR3, the DNA is TGCGCCAGCAGCCAATACAGGGATCCGGATTCACCCCTCCACTTT. Translating it yields CASSQYRDPDSPLHF.

The chain is built from TRBV6-1 and TRBJ1-5; TRBD1 matches at 7 bases. Germline V gene sequence: CDR1 MNHNS, CDR2 SASEGT. The CDR3 is 14 residues long. V was pared by 2 bases and J by 5 bases, with 3 bases of the junction left unmatched. Here the CDR3 DNA reads TGTGCCAGCAGTGAAACAGGGGCGCATCAGCCCCAGCATTTT. It encodes CASSETGAHQPQHF.

This clone appeared many times. The chain links TRBV5-6 to TRBJ2-5, with 7 bases that match TRBD2. This CDR3 has 13 amino acids. V trimming: 4 bases; J trimming: 3 bases; junction bases outside the gene matches: 3. Germline V gene data show CDR1 as SGHDT and CDR2 as YYEEEE. CDR3 region: CASSGLVKETQYF. In DNA form, the CDR3 reads TGTGCCAGCAGCGGACTAGTGAAAGAGACCCAGTACTTC.

On this clone itself: One base separates it from a far larger clone, so it is likely a read error. Other DNA sequences in the same sample also yield this CDR3. The chain recombines TRBV29-1 with TRBJ2-3; TRBD2 aligns across 9 bases. The CDR3 covers 15 residues. CDR1 and CDR2 from the germline V gene are SQVTM and ANQGSEA. The V and J ends lost 6 bases and 2 bases, in that order; junction bases with no gene match: 9. CDR3 protein: CSVGLAGEITDTQYF. CDR3 coding DNA: TGCAGCGTCGGTTTAGCGGGAGAGATCACAGATACGCAGTATTTT.

The gene calls are TRBV5-1 and TRBJ2-1; D tentatively fits TRBD1 or TRBD2 (6 bases each). The CDR3 is made up of 16 amino acids. V lost 0 bases, J lost 4 bases, and 14 bases lay in between. The germline V gene encodes CDR1 SGHRS and CDR2 YFSETQ. The chain's CDR3 is CASSLASKGGYNEQFF. DNA of the CDR3: TGCGCCAGCAGCTTGGCCTCAAAGGGGGGTTACAATGAGCAGTTCTTC.

This clone was recorded once. This rearrangement joins TRBV30 to TRBJ2-7, with D perhaps given as TRBD1 or TRBD2 (6 bases each). Germline V gene data show CDR1 as GTSNPN and CDR2 as SVGIG (reference sequence). The CDR3 consists of 11 residues. V was clipped by 5 bases and J by 7 bases, with 12 bases between them. CDR3 bases: TGTGCCTGGGCCTGGGGGGCAGAGCAGTACTTC. Translated: CAWAWGAEQYF.

The chain links TRBV6-6 to TRBJ2-7; D not resolved. The CDR3 spans 15 residues. Trimming shortened V by 5 bases and J by 2 bases, and 16 bases separated the two germline ends. Germline values: CDR1 MNHNY, CDR2 SVGAGI (reference sequence). CDR3 in DNA: TGTGCCAGCAGTGACCCCGGCGCTGGTACCTACGAGCAGTACTTC. Translating it yields CASSDPGAGTYEQYF.

The V and J genes are TRBV4-2 and TRBJ1-1; D unresolved. CDR1 is LGHNA and CDR2 is YNFKEQ in the germline V gene. This CDR3 comprises 15 residues. V dropped 0 bases and J dropped 7 bases, with 15 bases sitting between them. The CDR3 sequence is CASSQDQWRLGEAFF. CDR3 sequence (DNA): TGTGCCAGCAGCCAAGATCAATGGAGGCTGGGTGAAGCTTTCTTT.

This chain connects TRBV29-1 to TRBJ1-1; 7 nucleotides align to TRBD1. This CDR3 is built from 13 residues. V shed 3 bases, J shed 10 bases, and the junction held 11 bases outside the gene matches. The germline V gene encodes CDR1 SQVTM and CDR2 ANQGSEA. This CDR3 is CSVEYGQVRVAFF. The CDR3 DNA is TGCAGCGTTGAGTACGGACAGGTCAGGGTAGCTTTCTTT. Full variable domain (remainder filled in from reference TRBV29-1 and TRBJ1-1): SAVISQKPSRDICQRGTSLTIQCQVDSQVTMMFWYRQQPGQSLTLIATANQGSEATYESGFVIDKFPISRPNLTFSTLTVSNMSPEDSSIYLCSVEYGQVRVAFFGQGTRLTVV.

This clone was recorded only once. The DNA of the CDR3 is TGTGCCATCAGTCAGACCGGGACAGGGAACACTGAAGCTTTCTTT. Residues: CAISQTGTGNTEAFF. The chain joins TRBV10-3 to TRBJ1-1; TRBD1 matches at 8 bases. Germline trimming cut 5 bases from V and 1 base from J; bases unmatched to any gene: 6. The germline V gene encodes CDR1 ENHRY and CDR2 SYGVKD. The length of the CDR3 is 15 residues.

The chain links TRBV7-6 to TRBJ2-7; a weak D match, TRBD1 (6 bases). Germline V lookup: CDR1 SGHVS, CDR2 FNYEAQ. This CDR3 spans 14 amino acids. Between the trimmed V and J ends, which lost 5 bases and 3 bases, there was a span of 14 bases. CDR3: CASSPIQGDYEQYF. DNA of the CDR3: TGTGCCAGCAGCCCTATACAGGGAGACTACGAGCAGTACTTC.

The chain couples TRBV6-1 to TRBJ2-6; 8 bases match TRBD1. J gave up 0 bases and V 4 bases, and 8 bases lay outside the gene matches. Germline V gives CDR1 MNHNS, CDR2 SASEGT. The CDR3 has 18 residues. CDR3 DNA sequence: TGTGCCAGCAGTGCTAGGACAGGGCTACTCTCTGGGGCCAACGTCCTGACTTTC. Amino acids: CASSARTGLLSGANVLTF.

The chain has TRBV4-1 and TRBJ2-2; the match to TRBD2 covers 13 bases. The CDR3 is 17 residues long. V was pared by 6 bases and J by 2 bases, with 6 bases of the junction left unmatched. Per the germline V gene, CDR1 is MGHRA and CDR2 is YSYEKL. The CDR3 nucleotides read TGCGCCAGCAGACGTGGACTAGCGGGAGATAACACCGGGGAGCTGTTTTTT. It encodes CASRRGLAGDNTGELFF.

In this sample, this clone turned up a few times. The chain links TRBV6-1 to TRBJ2-7, with 7 bases identical to TRBD1. The CDR3 is 14 amino acids. The germline gives CDR1 MNHNS, CDR2 SASEGT. The V and J ends lost 8 bases and 3 bases, in that order; junction bases with no gene match: 10. The CDR3 loop reads CASGRTGQGYEQYF. In DNA, the CDR3 is TGTGCCAGCGGCCGGACAGGTCAAGGCTACGAGCAGTACTTC.

The rearrangement uses TRBV19 and TRBJ2-1, with TRBD2 as a possible D gene (6 bases). CDR1 is LNHDA, CDR2 SQIVND, per germline (reference sequence). The CDR3 loop spans 18 amino acids. V lost 4 bases and J 3 bases, leaving 22 bases between the germline ends. The CDR3 is CASSTVVYAGRNYNEQFF. CDR3 bases: TGTGCCAGTAGTACCGTGGTTTACGCGGGACGTAACTACAATGAGCAGTTCTTC.

This chain joins TRBV5-4 and TRBJ2-5, with a tentative D call TRBD2 (6 bases). This CDR3 region has 13 residues. The V and J ends lost 2 bases and 5 bases respectively, with 10 bases between them. The V gene's germline CDR1 is SGHNT and CDR2 YYREEE (reference sequence). The CDR3, as DNA: TGTGCCAGCAGCTTTTCGGGAGCGGAGACCCAGTACTTC. This codes for CASSFSGAETQYF. The whole variable domain, remainder taken from reference TRBV5-4 and TRBJ2-5, is ETGVTQSPTHLIKTRGQQVTLRCSSQSGHNTVSWYQQALGQGPQFIFQYYREEENGRGNFPPRFSGLQFPNYSSELNVNALELDDSALYLCASSFSGAETQYFGPGTRLLVL.

This clone has only one observation. The chain employs TRBV7-2 and TRBJ2-2; TRBD2 matches at 11 bases. The CDR3 runs 16 residues. Germline V lookup: CDR1 SGHTA, CDR2 FQGNSA. Losses at the gene ends were 2 bases for V and 4 bases for J; bases not matched to a gene: 3. The CDR3 DNA reads as TGTGCCAGCAGCTTAACTAGCGGGAGTCCCACCGGGGAGCTGTTTTTT. This translates into CASSLTSGSPTGELFF.

The chain uses TRBV4-2 and TRBJ2-2, with D tentatively TRBD2 (6 bases). The CDR3 has 16 amino acids. Per germline, CDR1 LGHNA and CDR2 YNFKEQ. Trimming shortened V by 1 base and J by 6 bases, and 15 bases separated the two germline ends. CDR3 sequence: CASSQATGVFAGELFF. DNA for the CDR3: TGTGCCAGCAGCCAAGCGACGGGGGTTTTCGCCGGGGAGCTGTTTTTT.

The CDR3 DNA reads as TGCAGCGTTGAAAGGGTGGGGAACTATGGCTACACCTTC. Translating gives CSVERVGNYGYTF. V is TRBV29-1 and J is TRBJ1-2; D not certain. CDR1 is SQVTM, CDR2 ANQGSEA, per germline. The V gene lost 2 bases and the J gene lost 2 bases, with 9 bases spanning the gap. The CDR3 has 13 amino acids.

The J gene is TRBJ2-5, the V gene TRBV5-1, with D tentatively TRBD1 (5 bases). The CDR3 is 13 amino acids. Germline CDR1 reads SGHRS; CDR2 reads YFSETQ. Trimming left V 0 bases short and J 3 bases short, with 6 bases between. The chain's CDR3 is CASSLADKETQYF. CDR3 bases: TGCGCCAGCAGCTTGGCGGACAAAGAGACCCAGTACTTC.

This clone was recorded a few times. V gene TRBV5-1 combines with J gene TRBJ2-7; 8 nucleotides agree with TRBD2. The V and J ends lost 4 bases and 1 base, in that order; junction bases with no gene match: 7. The CDR3 totals 15 residues. The V gene's germline CDR1 is SGHRS and CDR2 YFSETQ. CDR3 sequence (DNA): TGCGCCAGCAGCCCCCGGGAGGGAGGGTCCTACGAGCAGTACTTC. Its protein product is CASSPREGGSYEQYF.

The CDR3 DNA is TGCGCCAGCAGTGAGGGGCAGGGCAGGACCGGGGAGCTGTTTTTT. Translated, it gives CASSEGQGRTGELFF. This chain joins TRBV10-1 and TRBJ2-2, with a weak D call TRBD1 (5 bases). The CDR3 runs 15 residues. The germline V gene has CDR1 WNHNN and CDR2 SYGVQD (reference sequence). V was clipped by 2 bases and J by 5 bases, with 12 bases between them.

As for this clone: This CDR3 is also generated by other DNA sequences in the sample. The chain has TRBV5-1 and TRBJ2-7; D possibly corresponds to TRBD1 (6 bases). V lost 0 bases and J lost 0, with 7 bases in between. CDR1 is SGHRS and CDR2 is YFSETQ in the germline V gene. This CDR3 has 14 amino acids. The CDR3 protein is CASSLEDSSYEQYF. The CDR3 coding sequence is TGCGCCAGCAGCTTGGAGGACAGCTCCTACGAGCAGTACTTC.

V usage is TRBV7-9 and J usage is TRBJ2-7; maybe TRBD1 (6 bases). Germline lookup yields CDR1 SEHNR and CDR2 FQNEAQ (reference sequence). The CDR3 totals 14 residues. V lost 4 bases and J lost 2, with 12 bases in between. As DNA, the CDR3 is TGTGCCAGCAGCTCGACCCAGGGGACCTACGAGCAGTACTTC. Its translation: CASSSTQGTYEQYF. The full variable domain, rest sourced from reference TRBV7-9 and TRBJ2-7, is DTGVSQNPRHKITKRGQNVTFRCDPISEHNRLYWYRQTLGQGPEFLTYFQNEAQLEKSRLLSDRFSAERPKGSFSTLEIQRTEQGDSAMYLCASSSTQGTYEQYFGPGTRLTVT.

The CDR3 nucleotides read TGTGCCAGCGATAAACACGGGGGGGCTGAAGCTTTCTTT. It specifies CASDKHGGAEAFF. This chain uses TRBV7-9 with TRBJ1-1; weak D call: TRBD1 (5 bases). Trimming left V 8 bases short and J 6 bases short, with 16 bases between. Germline V gene data show CDR1 as SEHNR and CDR2 as FQNEAQ (reference sequence). This CDR3 has 13 residues.